Listed below are T cell receptor beta chains from one sample, sequenced in a study of T cell responses to AZD1222 COVID-19 vaccine. TCRdb keeps only in-frame clones here, not all; method: immunoSEQ multiplex PCR. The table lists roughly 160,000 clones, 91% of them singletons. The source was peripheral blood, collected on day 0 of AZD1222 vaccination. The receptors were gathered from an adult in good health. Each CDR3 is given with its conserved first and last residue. A D gene is named only where the DNA matches it firmly. The listing skips clone size in some rows; elsewhere it reads once, few, many or a size class.

TRBV10-3	NA	TRBJ2-5	once	TGTGCCCCCACGGGACTGGAAGAGACCCAGTACTTC	CAPTGLEETQYF
TRBV28	TRBD1	TRBJ1-2	NA	TGTGCCACAAAAACCGGGACAGGGCTTATTGGCTACACCTTC	CATKTGTGLIGYTF
TRBV4-3	NA	TRBJ1-3	NA	TGCGCCAGCAGCCAAGATCTGGGCTCAGCTGGAAACACCATATATTTT	CASSQDLGSAGNTIYF
TRBV9	NA	TRBJ1-2	NA	TGTGCCAGCAGCGTAGGCCCCGACAGGCACGGCTACACCTTC	CASSVGPDRHGYTF
TRBV19	NA	TRBJ2-7	NA	TGTGCCAGTAGTATGAGGGGCGCGGGGGCCGCAAGCTCCTACGAGCAGTACTTC	CASSMRGAGAASSYEQYF
TRBV4-1	TRBD1	TRBJ1-5	NA	TGCGCCAGCAGCCAAGGACAGGGAAATCAGCCCCAGCATTTT	CASSQGQGNQPQHF
TRBV5-1	NA	TRBJ1-1	NA	TGCGCCAGCAGCTACGACAGGGAAGCTTTCTTT	CASSYDREAFF
TRBV7-2	NA	TRBJ2-5	NA	TGTGCCAGCAGCCCTCACGGGGCGGAGACCCAGTACTTC	CASSPHGAETQYF
TRBV19	TRBD1	TRBJ1-2	NA	TGTGCCAGTAGTACGGGACAGCACTATGGCTACACCTTC	CASSTGQHYGYTF
TRBV30	TRBD2	TRBJ2-2	NA	TGTGCCTGGAGGGTGGCGGGAGCGGACACCGGGGAGCTGTTTTTT	CAWRVAGADTGELFF
TRBV14	NA	TRBJ1-5	NA	TGTGCCAGCAGCCAAGGGCTGTACGAGACGGCTAGCAATCAGCCCCAGCATTTT	CASSQGLYETASNQPQHF
TRBV19	TRBD1	TRBJ1-5	NA	TGTGCCAGTGTCTTAGGACAGGGTCAGGGCAATCAGCCCCAGCATTTT	CASVLGQGQGNQPQHF
TRBV5-6	TRBD1	TRBJ2-7	NA	TGTGCCAGCAGCTCCCGGGACAGGGAATTGGGCGAGCAGTACTTC	CASSSRDRELGEQYF
TRBV28	TRBD2	TRBJ2-5	NA	TGTGCCAGCAGTGTTTCTAGCGGTAGGAGTTTTCGAGAGACCCAGTACTTC	CASSVSSGRSFRETQYF
TRBV4-3	NA	TRBJ2-2	NA	TGCGCCAGCAGCTCCAAGGGATCAGGCACCGGGGAGCTGTTTTTT	CASSSKGSGTGELFF
TRBV9	NA	TRBJ1-4	NA	TGTGCCAGCAGCGCCGGTCCCCAGGTTACAACTAATGAAAAACTGTTTTTT	CASSAGPQVTTNEKLFF
TRBV13	NA	TRBJ2-7	NA	TGTGCCAGCAGCTTGGGCATAACCTACGAGCAGTACTTC	CASSLGITYEQYF
TRBV6-6	NA	TRBJ1-4	NA	TGTGCCAGCAGCAACGGACATAATGAAAAACTGTTTTTT	CASSNGHNEKLFF
TRBV6-2/TRBV6-3	NA	TRBJ1-5	NA	TGTGCCAGCAGTTCCGACAAGGACTATTATAGCAATCAGCCCCAGCATTTT	CASSSDKDYYSNQPQHF
TRBV28	NA	TRBJ1-5	once	TGTGCCAGCAGTTCCCCCGGGAGTAGGGAAAGGCAGCCCCAGCATTTT	CASSSPGSRERQPQHF
TRBV27	NA	TRBJ1-4	NA	TGTGCCAGCAGTTTATCTCCAGGCGTGGGTGAAAAACTGTTTTTT	CASSLSPGVGEKLFF
TRBV20-1	NA	TRBJ2-2	NA	TGCAGTGCTAGGGCCCCGGAGCTGTTTTTT	CSARAPELFF
TRBV30	NA	TRBJ2-1	NA	TGTGCCTGGAGTGGCGCCTACAATGAGCAGTTCTTC	CAWSGAYNEQFF
TRBV10-2	NA	TRBJ1-6	NA	TGCGCCAGCTCTACACAGCCTAATTCACCCCTCCACTTT	CASSTQPNSPLHF
TRBV5-1	TRBD1	TRBJ2-1	NA	TGCGCCAGCAGCTCCTCACAGGGGGAACGTCCGGGGAATGAGCAGTTCTTC	CASSSSQGERPGNEQFF
TRBV7-9	NA	TRBJ2-7	NA	TGTGCCAGCAGCTTAGAGCACAGGCGCTACGAGCAGTACTTC	CASSLEHRRYEQYF
TRBV27	NA	TRBJ1-2	NA	TGTGCCAGCAGTCCCGTGATTACAGGGACCTATGGCTACACCTTC	CASSPVITGTYGYTF
TRBV2	NA	TRBJ1-5	NA	TGTGCCAGCACGGGGGTGGTGGGACGGGTGAATCAGCCCCAGCATTTT	CASTGVVGRVNQPQHF